The 28 T cell receptor beta chains below were found in one sample sequenced in a study of blood T cell repertoires in COVID-19. Assay: immunoSEQ multiplex PCR; the TCRdb copy retains only in-frame clones and omits some. The sample lists fewer than 200,000 clones, roughly 85% occurring once. The sequencing input was peripheral blood. These receptors were obtained from a woman aged 45-60 years with COVID-19, enrolled during active disease.

The chain joins TRBV7-6 to TRBJ1-1; D might be TRBD1 (6 bases). Germline lookup yields CDR1 SGHVS and CDR2 FNYEAQ. This CDR3 spans 13 amino acids. Trimming took off 5 bases at V and 11 bases at J, with 18 bases between the two ends. The CDR3 loop is CASSSTSGAVAFF. The CDR3 DNA reads TGTGCCAGCAGCAGCACCTCAGGGGCAGTGGCTTTCTTT.

The gene calls are TRBV6-5 and TRBJ2-1, with 9 bases lining up with TRBD1. The J segment lost 9 bases and the V segment lost 8 bases, leaving 8 bases of the junction unmatched. The V gene's germline CDR1 is MNHEY and CDR2 SVGAGI. The CDR3 loop spans 13 amino acids. CDR3 nucleotides: TGTGCCAGCCGGGACAGGGTAAAATTTGAGCAGTTCTTC. It translates to CASRDRVKFEQFF.

The V gene is TRBV5-5, the J gene TRBJ1-1, with 9 bases identical to TRBD1. From germline, CDR1 is SGHKS and CDR2 YYEKEE (reference sequence). The CDR3 spans 17 residues. V shed 7 bases and J 1 base; nucleotides not matched to a gene: 14. The CDR3 spells CASSGGTGQFGNTEAFF. CDR3 nucleotide sequence: TGTGCCAGCTCTGGGGGGACAGGGCAGTTTGGGAACACTGAAGCTTTCTTT.

CDR3 residues: CASSLERGAYNEQFF. CDR3 coding DNA: TGTGCCAGCAGCTTAGAGCGGGGGGCTTACAATGAGCAGTTCTTC. The V gene is TRBV11-2, the J gene TRBJ2-1; TRBD2 aligns across 8 bases. There are 15 residues in the CDR3. The V gene's germline CDR1 is SGHAT and CDR2 FQNNGV. The V and J ends lost 0 bases and 4 bases, in that order; junction bases with no gene match: 2.

The chain employs TRBV28 and TRBJ2-7; tentative D call: TRBD2 (5 bases). Germline CDR1 and CDR2: MDHEN and SYDVKM. The V and J ends lost 6 bases and 1 base respectively, with 13 bases between them. The length of the CDR3 is 14 residues. CDR3 bases: TGTGCCAGCAGGTCGACTGGGGAGTCCTACGAGCAGTACTTC. This codes for CASRSTGESYEQYF.

This chain links TRBV30 with TRBJ1-1; TRBD1 is a possible D gene (5 bases). Trimming took 3 bases from V and 1 from J, leaving 15 bases between them. The CDR3 totals 15 residues. CDR1 is GTSNPN and CDR2 is SVGIG in the germline V gene (reference sequence). The CDR3 region is CAWRGGGGTNTEAFF. As DNA, the CDR3 is TGTGCCTGGAGGGGTGGGGGAGGAACGAACACTGAAGCTTTCTTT.

The rearrangement joins TRBV27 to TRBJ1-3; D gene unclear. The CDR3 length is 12 residues. Deletions cut 6 bases from V and 4 bases from J, with 7 bases between. Germline V gene sequence: CDR1 MNHEY, CDR2 SMNVEV (reference sequence). CDR3 DNA sequence: TGTGCCAGCAGAAGCCAAGGAAACACCATATATTTT. Amino acid sequence: CASRSQGNTIYF.

The J gene is TRBJ2-2, the V gene TRBV6-1; 8 nucleotides line up with TRBD2. Trimming at V came to 4 bases and at J to 5 bases, leaving 12 bases not matched to a gene. Germline assignment: CDR1 MNHNS and CDR2 SASEGT. The CDR3 extends over 17 amino acids. The CDR3 protein is CASSAQGSGGFTGELFF. Here the CDR3 DNA reads TGTGCCAGCAGTGCCCAGGGGAGCGGGGGTTTTACCGGGGAGCTGTTTTTT.

This clone was seen many times. The genes are TRBV28 and TRBJ1-1; D possibly corresponds to TRBD1 (5 bases). The CDR3 is made up of 14 amino acids. Germline CDR1 MDHEN, CDR2 SYDVKM. V lost 0 bases to trimming and J lost 2 bases, with 7 bases between them. The CDR3: CASSLWGPNTEAFF. The CDR3 DNA reads as TGTGCCAGCAGTTTATGGGGGCCAAACACTGAAGCTTTCTTT.

The chain combines TRBV6-1 with TRBJ2-3; 7 bases are a match to TRBD2. With V trimmed by 2 bases and J by 5 bases, 4 bases remained unmatched. Germline assignment: CDR1 MNHNS and CDR2 SASEGT. This CDR3 spans 14 amino acids. CDR3 nucleotide sequence: TGTGCCAGCAGTGAAAGGACTAGGGGAGATACGCAGTATTTT. Protein sequence: CASSERTRGDTQYF.

There are a few counts of this clone. The CDR3 nucleotides read TGTGCCAGCAGCCAAAGACGTTGGGTAGCGGGGCACTACGAGCAGTACTTC. As protein: CASSQRRWVAGHYEQYF. The chain uses TRBV3-1 (or the pseudogene TRBV3-2) and TRBJ2-7, with 8 nucleotides matching TRBD2. The CDR3 is 17 residues long. The V and J ends lost 2 bases and 3 bases, in that order; junction bases with no gene match: 12. Per the germline V gene, CDR1 is LGHDT and CDR2 is YNNKEL (reference sequence).

The chain combines TRBV27 with TRBJ1-2; 9 positions agree with TRBD1. Trimming removed 6 bases from V and 2 bases from J; junction bases left unmatched: 4. This CDR3 contains 14 residues. Germline CDR1 reads MNHEY; CDR2 reads SMNVEV (reference sequence). The chain's CDR3 is CASRSGQGNYGYTF. The CDR3 DNA follows: TGTGCCAGCAGAAGCGGACAGGGGAACTATGGCTACACCTTC.

This chain connects TRBV4-1 to TRBJ1-3; possible D gene TRBD1, 5 bases. CDR3 length: 14 amino acids. V lost 4 bases to trimming and J lost 0 bases, with 7 bases between them. Germline V gene lookup returns CDR1 MGHRA and CDR2 YSYEKL. CDR3 bases: TGCGCCAGCAGCCTACAGGCCTCTGGAAACACCATATATTTT. Encoded protein: CASSLQASGNTIYF.

The CDR3 loop is CAWSPGTAYGYTF. The CDR3 DNA follows: TGTGCCTGGAGCCCCGGGACAGCTTATGGCTACACCTTC. The chain employs TRBV30 and TRBJ1-2; 7 bases fit TRBD1. With 3 bases clipped from V and 5 bases from J, the junction kept 6 bases outside the gene matches. Germline V gene data show CDR1 as GTSNPN and CDR2 as SVGIG (reference sequence). This CDR3 has 13 amino acids.

This sequence joins TRBV28 and TRBJ1-1, with TRBD1 identical over 9 bases. V was clipped by 3 bases and J by 4 bases; unmatched bases: 6. CDR3 length equals 15 residues. Germline CDR1 and CDR2: MDHEN and SYDVKM. CDR3 DNA sequence: TGTGCCAGCAGTTTCCCCCGGGACAGGGCCACTGAAGCTTTCTTT. Amino acids: CASSFPRDRATEAFF.

The chain employs TRBV20-1 and TRBJ2-1; 9 nucleotides align to TRBD1. CDR1 is DFQATT, CDR2 SNEGSKA, per germline (reference sequence). With 3 bases clipped from V and 3 bases from J, the junction kept 12 bases outside the gene matches. The CDR3 is made up of 17 amino acids. CDR3 sequence (DNA): TGCAGTGCTAGTTCATTGGACTGGGACAGGGTCTACAATGAGCAGTTCTTC. Its protein is CSASSLDWDRVYNEQFF.

The rearrangement uses TRBV7-2 and TRBJ1-1; 10 nucleotides match TRBD1. The CDR3 runs to 15 residues. The germline gives CDR1 SGHTA, CDR2 FQGNSA. V lost 5 bases and J lost 4; bases outside the gene matches: 7. This chain's CDR3 is CASSIDRTGGTEAFF. CDR3 sequence (DNA): TGTGCCAGCAGCATCGATAGGACAGGGGGCACTGAAGCTTTCTTT. Full variable domain (outside the CDR3, taken from reference TRBV7-2 and TRBJ1-1): GAGVSQSPSNKVTEKGKDVELRCDPISGHTALYWYRQSLGQGLEFLIYFQGNSAPDKSGLPSDRFSAERTGGSVSTLTIQRTQQEDSAVYLCASSIDRTGGTEAFFGQGTRLTVV.

This clone was seen a single time. The genes are TRBV4-1 and TRBJ1-2; D may be TRBD1 (6 bases). The CDR3 loop spans 15 amino acids. Germline values: CDR1 MGHRA, CDR2 YSYEKL. Trimming stripped 3 bases from V and 1 base from J, with 12 bases between. CDR3 amino acids: CASSQSGGGNYGYTF. CDR3 in DNA: TGCGCCAGCAGCCAGTCGGGGGGCGGTAACTATGGCTACACCTTC.

In regard to this clone: This sample also contains other DNA sequences that code for the same CDR3. The chain combines TRBV19 with TRBJ2-2; TRBD1 agrees at 11 bases. The CDR3 sequence is 14 residues long. The germline CDR1 and CDR2 sequences are LNHDA and SQIVND (reference sequence). Trimming at V came to 5 bases and at J to 5 bases, leaving 1 base not matched to a gene. CDR3 amino acids: CASSGTGGTGELFF. CDR3 DNA sequence: TGTGCCAGTAGTGGGACAGGGGGAACCGGGGAGCTGTTTTTT.

The chain recombines TRBV11-2 with TRBJ2-1, with 11 bases that match TRBD2. J gave up 7 bases and V 1 base, and 6 bases lay outside the gene matches. This CDR3 comprises 16 residues. Germline CDR1 and CDR2: SGHAT and FQNNGV. The CDR3 region is CASSLAIAGGRNEQFF. The CDR3 DNA reads as TGTGCCAGCAGCTTAGCAATAGCGGGGGGGCGGAATGAGCAGTTCTTC.

The chain combines TRBV4-1 with TRBJ2-3, with TRBD2 matching 8 bases. Germline CDR1 is MGHRA and CDR2 is YSYEKL. Germline trimming cut 4 bases from V and 2 bases from J; bases unmatched to any gene: 20. The CDR3 runs 20 residues. CDR3 sequence (DNA): TGCGCCAGCAGCCCAAGGATCTCGGGGGGGCCCTTCGGACACACAGATACGCAGTATTTT. As protein: CASSPRISGGPFGHTDTQYF.

V gene TRBV10-3 combines with J gene TRBJ2-7; perhaps TRBD1 as D (6 bases). The CDR3 has 13 residues. V was shortened by 4 bases and J by 0 bases, with 7 bases between the two germline ends. The germline V gene encodes CDR1 ENHRY and CDR2 SYGVKD. CDR3: CAISAGASYEQYF. In DNA form, the CDR3 reads TGTGCCATCAGTGCAGGGGCCTCCTACGAGCAGTACTTC.

CDR3: CSASGQGGYTIYF. As DNA, the CDR3 is TGCAGTGCTAGTGGTCAGGGGGGATACACCATATATTTT. V and J are TRBV20-1 and TRBJ1-3; 7 bases agree with TRBD1. Trimming cost V 3 bases and J 8 bases; bases outside gene matches: 7. Looked up from germline, CDR1 is DFQATT and CDR2 is SNEGSKA (reference sequence). This CDR3 is built from 13 residues.

The chain combines TRBV12-5 with TRBJ2-2; TRBD2 matches at 14 bases. V was pared by 7 bases and J by 1 base, with 5 bases of the junction left unmatched. This CDR3 has 17 amino acids. Germline loops: CDR1 LGHNT, CDR2 FRNRAP. The CDR3 loop reads CASASGLAGVNTGELFF. The CDR3 nucleotides read TGTGCTAGTGCATCGGGACTAGCGGGGGTGAACACCGGGGAGCTGTTTTTT.

This chain connects TRBV29-1 to TRBJ2-1, with 9 bases that match TRBD1. This CDR3 contains 13 residues. Trimming cost V 3 bases and J 9 bases; bases outside gene matches: 6. Germline-derived CDR1 and CDR2 are SQVTM and ANQGSEA. The CDR3 region is CSVDGTGSGEQFF. The CDR3 DNA sequence: TGCAGCGTTGACGGGACAGGGTCCGGTGAGCAGTTCTTC.

This clone was found a few times. The chain employs TRBV7-2 and TRBJ2-1, with TRBD2 matching over 11 bases. Trimming cost V 5 bases and J 10 bases; bases outside gene matches: 10. The CDR3 spans 15 residues. CDR1 is SGHTA and CDR2 is FQGNSA in the germline V gene. CDR3 sequence reads: CASSASSGGPQEQFF. The CDR3 DNA reads as TGTGCCAGCAGCGCTTCTAGCGGGGGGCCTCAGGAGCAGTTCTTC.

The chain couples TRBV4-3 to TRBJ2-7, with D tentatively TRBD1 (6 bases). Germline V gene lookup returns CDR1 LGHNA and CDR2 YSLEER. The CDR3 length is 13 residues. The V gene lost 2 bases and the J gene lost 3 bases, with 8 bases spanning the gap. CDR3 in amino acids: CASSQNRDYEQYF. The DNA of the CDR3 is TGCGCCAGCAGCCAAAACAGGGACTACGAGCAGTACTTC.

V is TRBV2 and J is TRBJ2-5; 10 bases align to TRBD2. The CDR3 extends over 16 amino acids. Per the germline V gene, CDR1 is SNHLY and CDR2 is FYNNEI. J gave up 7 bases and V 2 bases, and 10 bases lay outside the gene matches. This CDR3 reads CASSELSGTSVGTQYF. CDR3 sequence (DNA): TGTGCCAGCAGTGAACTATCCGGGACTAGCGTTGGGACCCAGTACTTC.